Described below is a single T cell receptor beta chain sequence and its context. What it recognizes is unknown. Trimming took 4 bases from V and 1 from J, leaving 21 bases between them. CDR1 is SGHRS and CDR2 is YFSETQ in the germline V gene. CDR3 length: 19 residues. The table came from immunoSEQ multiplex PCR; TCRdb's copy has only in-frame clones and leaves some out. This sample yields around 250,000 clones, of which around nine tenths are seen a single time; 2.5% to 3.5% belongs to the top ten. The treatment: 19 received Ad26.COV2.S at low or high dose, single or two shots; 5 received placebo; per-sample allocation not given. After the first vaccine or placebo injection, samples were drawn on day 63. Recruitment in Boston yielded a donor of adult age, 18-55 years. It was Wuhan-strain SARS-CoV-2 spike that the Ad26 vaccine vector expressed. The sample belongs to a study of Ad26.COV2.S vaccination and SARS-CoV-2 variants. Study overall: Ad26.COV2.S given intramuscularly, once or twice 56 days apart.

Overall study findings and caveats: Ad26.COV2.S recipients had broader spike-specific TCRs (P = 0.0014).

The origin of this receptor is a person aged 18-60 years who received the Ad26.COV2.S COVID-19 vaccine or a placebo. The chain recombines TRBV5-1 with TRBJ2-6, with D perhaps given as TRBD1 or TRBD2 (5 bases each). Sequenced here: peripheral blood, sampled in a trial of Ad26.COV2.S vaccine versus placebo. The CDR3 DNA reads TGCGCCAGCAGCGGGGGTCCGGGACGGGAAGGATCTGGGGCCAACGTCCTGACTTTC. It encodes CASSGGPGREGSGANVLTF.